The 5 T cell receptor beta chains listed next were all sequenced from one sample in a study of blood T cells in healthy people across ages. A J-beta primer mix and a sample-barcoded 5' primer were used in a second PCR of about 6 to 12 cycles. A single record per CDR3 protein comes from TCRdb applying MiXCR to the 5' RACE reads. This table has 800,000 to 900,000 distinct CDR3 sequences, around two thirds appearing once. Sequences were obtained from blood. Source of these receptors: a man in his thirties or forties in good health.

The chain couples TRBV20-1 to TRBJ1-2; unclear D gene. Trimming took off 1 base at V and 3 bases at J, with 9 bases between the two ends. This CDR3 is 13 amino acids long. Germline lookup yields CDR1 DFQATT and CDR2 SNEGSKA (reference sequence). The CDR3 is CSARVEADYGYTF. CDR3 bases: TGCAGTGCTAGAGTGGAGGCCGACTATGGCTACACCTTC.

The chain couples TRBV3-1 to TRBJ1-5; D unclear. Trimming stripped 3 bases from V and 2 bases from J, with 11 bases between. This CDR3 spans 15 amino acids. Germline loops: CDR1 LGHDT, CDR2 YNNKEL (reference sequence). The CDR3: CASSQGIKGNQPQHF. Here the CDR3 DNA reads TGTGCCAGCAGCCAGGGGATTAAGGGCAATCAGCCCCAGCATTTT.

The chain uses TRBV28 and TRBJ1-5; D ambiguous. Germline CDR1 is MDHEN and CDR2 is SYDVKM. V gave up 3 bases and J gave up 4 bases, with 16 bases separating them. There are 16 residues in the CDR3. The CDR3 reads CASSLRGAASNQPQHF. DNA of the CDR3: TGTGCCAGCAGTTTGAGAGGAGCAGCCTCAAATCAGCCCCAGCATTTT.

The J gene is TRBJ1-2, the V gene TRBV15, with no clear D. V lost 3 bases and J lost 5, with 10 bases in between. The CDR3 covers 13 residues. Germline CDR1 is LNHNV and CDR2 is YYDKDF (reference sequence). The CDR3 is CATSSAGYYGYTF. CDR3 bases: TGTGCCACCAGCAGCGCAGGATATTATGGCTACACCTTC.

The J gene is TRBJ2-7, the V gene TRBV25-1; D might be TRBD2 (6 bases). Germline V gene data show CDR1 as MGHDK and CDR2 as SYGVNS. The CDR3 is 16 amino acids. V was shortened by 4 bases and J by 0 bases, with 16 bases between the two germline ends. CDR3 DNA: TGTGCCAGCAGTGCCCATACGGGACTCAGCTCCTACGAGCAGTACTTC. Translated, it gives CASSAHTGLSSYEQYF.